This T cell receptor (beta chain) was identified in a study of a mutant IDH1 vaccine in newly diagnosed glioma. Study-wide results and caveats: Changes in the top peripheral T cell clonotypes seemingly had no bearing on pseudoprogression.

Using immunoSEQ multiplex PCR, the repertoire was profiled, and TCRdb retains in-frame clones only, with some absent. The table records 50,000 to 70,000 clones, 80% to 90% of them present only once. As concerns this clone: Its target is not known.

The V and J ends lost 0 bases and 4 bases respectively, with 15 bases between them. Germline V CDR1 and CDR2: MGHRA, YSYEKL. This CDR3 region has 16 residues. Time point noted: week 35, safety follow-up. Doses comprised 300 ug of mutant IDH1 20-mer peptide each, plus topical imiquimod. Diagnosis in the donors showed new WHO grade 3 or 4 astrocytomas that were IDH1-mutant and ATRX-lost. The material was PBMCs, obtained from a glioma patient whose treatment included an IDH1 peptide vaccine. The chain carries TRBV4-1 and TRBJ1-2; D is undetermined. The clonotype was recovered from a man aged 40-50 years with glioma. CDR3 coding DNA: TGCGCCAGCAGCCAAGAATCGCCCGAGGGAGCCTATGGCTACACCTTC. It encodes CASSQESPEGAYGYTF.